This T cell receptor beta chain was found in a study of blood T cells in healthy people across ages. Sample-barcoded 5' priming and a J-beta primer mix drove a second PCR of 7 to 11 cycles. TCRdb independently ran MiXCR on the 5' RACE reads; one entry per CDR3 protein. The table includes around 1,500,000 distinct CDR3 sequences, 28% detected once. The germline V gene has CDR1 LGHNA and CDR2 YSLEER. J was trimmed by 4 bases and V by 4 bases; bases with no gene match: 5. The CDR3 length is 15 residues. The clonotype was recovered from a woman aged 30 to 39 in good health. J is TRBJ2-2 and V is TRBV4-3; 8 bases are shared with TRBD1. The sample was blood. The CDR3 region is CASSPVQGATGELFF. CDR3 in DNA: TGCGCCAGCAGCCCTGTTCAGGGGGCCACCGGGGAGCTGTTTTTT.